The clone carrying this T cell receptor (beta chain) was seen a handful of times. The sample comes from a study of blood T cell repertoires in COVID-19. Study as a whole: The United States, Italy and Spain were the sources of the acute and convalescent COVID-19 samples.

Germline CDR1 reads KGHSH; CDR2 reads LQKENI. The CDR3 contains 16 residues. The junction had 7 bases not matched to a gene; V was cut back by 1 base and J by 6 bases. The repertoire was sequenced with immunoSEQ multiplex PCR; TCRdb's copy has only in-frame clones and lacks some. The sample contains some 87,000 clones, just under 85% of which appear only once. This receptor was identified in a woman in her 70s with active or convalescent COVID-19. Sequenced input: peripheral blood. The chain carries TRBV18 and TRBJ2-2, with 8 bases lining up with TRBD2. CDR3 in DNA: TGTGCCAGCTCACCACTGTCGGGACTAGTTTCCGGGGAGCTGTTTTTT. This sequence encodes CASSPLSGLVSGELFF.